This T cell receptor (beta chain) was obtained from a study of PD-1 blockade in classical Hodgkin lymphoma. Study observations and caveats: Patients who responded completely had about the same baseline diversity as newly diagnosed patients. In newly diagnosed patients, baseline TCR diversity was reportedly below that of healthy donors.

The repertoire was sequenced with immunoSEQ multiplex PCR; TCRdb's copy has only in-frame clones and lacks some. The table includes fewer than 100,000 clones, about nine tenths detected once. This CDR3 comprises 15 residues. Trimming pared 1 base from V and 1 base from J, leaving 10 bases between. Per germline, CDR1 SGHTA and CDR2 FQGNSA. Every patient relapsed after autologous stem cell transplantation, and brentuximab vedotin exposure varied. Best overall response was complete response, partial response or progressive disease in these relapsed/refractory classical Hodgkin lymphoma patients. A note on this clone: The target antigen is unknown.

The V gene is TRBV7-2, the J gene TRBJ2-5, with D maybe TRBD1 (6 bases). This clonotype originated in a human donor with classical Hodgkin lymphoma. The sample consisted of peripheral blood mononuclear cells (PBMCs), taken at baseline. This chain's CDR3 is CASSLVTGTQETQYF. DNA of the CDR3: TGTGCCAGCAGCTTAGTAACAGGGACCCAAGAGACCCAGTACTTC.